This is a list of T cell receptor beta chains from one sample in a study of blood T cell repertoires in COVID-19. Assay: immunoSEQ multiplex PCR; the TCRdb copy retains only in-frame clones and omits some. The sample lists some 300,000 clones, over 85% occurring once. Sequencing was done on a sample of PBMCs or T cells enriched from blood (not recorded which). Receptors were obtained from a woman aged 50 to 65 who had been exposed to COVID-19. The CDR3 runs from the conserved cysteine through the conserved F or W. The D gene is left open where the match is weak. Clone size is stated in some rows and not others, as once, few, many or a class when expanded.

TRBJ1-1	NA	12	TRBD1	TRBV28	CASSLRDSEAFF	TGTGCCAGCAGTTTAAGGGACAGCGAAGCTTTCTTT
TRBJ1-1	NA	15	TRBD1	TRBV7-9	CASSFRTGGRTEAFF	TGTGCCAGCAGCTTCCGGACAGGGGGCCGCACTGAAGCTTTCTTT
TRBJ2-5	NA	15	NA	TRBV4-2	CASSQDPPGGETQYF	TGTGCCAGCAGCCAAGATCCGCCCGGCGGGGAGACCCAGTACTTC
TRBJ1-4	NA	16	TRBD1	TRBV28	CASSFGGQGAGEKLFF	TGTGCCAGCAGTTTTGGGGGACAGGGGGCGGGTGAAAAACTGTTTTTT
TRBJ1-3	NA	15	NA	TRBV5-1	CASSLSGVTGNTIYF	TGCGCCAGCAGCTTGTCCGGAGTAACTGGAAACACCATATATTTT
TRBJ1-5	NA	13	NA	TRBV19	CASSPRFNQPQHF	TGTGCCAGTAGTCCCCGGTTTAATCAGCCCCAGCATTTT
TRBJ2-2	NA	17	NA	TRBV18	CASSPPAGTSNTGELFF	TGTGCCAGCTCACCACCGGCCGGGACATCGAACACCGGGGAGCTGTTTTTT
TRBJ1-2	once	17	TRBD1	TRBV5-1	CASRGPGGFSANYGYTF	TGCGCCAGCAGAGGGCCAGGGGGCTTTAGCGCTAACTATGGCTACACCTTC
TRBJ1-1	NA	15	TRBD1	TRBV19	CASSMGTARNTEAFF	TGTGCCAGTAGTATGGGGACAGCGAGGAACACTGAAGCTTTCTTT
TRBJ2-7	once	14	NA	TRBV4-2	CASSQVMRDYEQYF	TGTGCCAGCAGCCAAGTCATGAGGGACTACGAGCAGTACTTC
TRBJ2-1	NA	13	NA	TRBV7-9	CAIAGLSYNEQFF	TGTGCCATCGCAGGGTTGTCCTACAATGAGCAGTTCTTC
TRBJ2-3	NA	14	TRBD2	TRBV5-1	CASSLEGSGDTQYF	TGCGCCAGCAGCTTGGAAGGTAGCGGGGATACGCAGTATTTT
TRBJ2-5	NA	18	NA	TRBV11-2	CASSTWTLHTGRQETQYF	TGTGCCAGCAGCACCTGGACTCTTCATACTGGCCGTCAAGAGACCCAGTACTTC
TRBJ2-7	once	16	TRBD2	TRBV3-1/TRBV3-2	CASSPPGGFSGGEPSF	TGTGCCAGCAGCCCTCCCGGGGGATTTAGCGGGGGCGAACCGAGCTTC
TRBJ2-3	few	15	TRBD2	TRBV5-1	CASSGGLALTDTQYF	TGCGCCAGCAGCGGGGGACTAGCGCTCACAGATACGCAGTATTTT
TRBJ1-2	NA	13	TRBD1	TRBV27	CASSLGQGSGYTF	TGTGCCAGCAGCCTGGGACAGGGCTCAGGCTACACCTTC
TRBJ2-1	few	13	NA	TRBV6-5	CASSLVSGNEQFF	TGTGCCAGCAGTTTAGTCTCGGGTAATGAGCAGTTCTTC
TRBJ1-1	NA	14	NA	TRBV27	CASSSLSGNTEAFF	TGTGCCAGCAGTTCTCTCTCAGGGAACACTGAAGCTTTCTTT
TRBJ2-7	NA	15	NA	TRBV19	CASSIELGRSYEQYF	TGTGCCAGTAGTATAGAATTGGGCAGGTCCTACGAGCAGTACTTC
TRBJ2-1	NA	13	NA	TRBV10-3	CATGWESYNEQFF	TGTGCCACCGGATGGGAGTCCTACAATGAGCAGTTCTTC
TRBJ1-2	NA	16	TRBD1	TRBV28	CASSWGTGGAMSGYTF	TGTGCCAGCAGTTGGGGGACAGGGGGCGCGATGTCAGGCTACACCTTC
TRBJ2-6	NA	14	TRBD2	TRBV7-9	CGGTASPGANVLTF	TGCGGGGGGACCGCGAGCCCAGGGGCCAACGTCCTGACTTTC
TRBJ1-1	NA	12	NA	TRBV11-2	CASSSLTGKAFF	TGTGCCAGCAGCTCCCTTACAGGGAAAGCTTTCTTT
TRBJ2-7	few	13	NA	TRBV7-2	CASSLDGGYEQYF	TGTGCCAGCAGCTTAGATGGCGGTTACGAGCAGTACTTC
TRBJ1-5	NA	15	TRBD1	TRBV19	CASSPTGGPVQPQHF	TGTGCCAGTAGTCCAACAGGGGGCCCAGTCCAGCCCCAGCATTTT
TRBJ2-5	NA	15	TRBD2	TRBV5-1	CASSSGGLGQETQYF	TGCGCCAGCAGCTCGGGGGGTTTGGGACAAGAGACCCAGTACTTC
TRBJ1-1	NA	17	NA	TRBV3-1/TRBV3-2	CASSQEIGRGGKTEAFF	TGTGCCAGCAGCCAAGAGATTGGGCGGGGCGGGAAGACTGAAGCTTTCTTT
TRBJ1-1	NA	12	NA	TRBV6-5	CASSRGDPEAFF	TGTGCCAGTTCCAGGGGAGATCCTGAAGCTTTCTTT
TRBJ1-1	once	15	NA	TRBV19	CASSIFPGVNTEAFF	TGTGCCAGTAGTATTTTTCCAGGGGTGAACACTGAAGCTTTCTTT
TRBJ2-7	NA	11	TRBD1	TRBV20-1	CSAKRTGAPYF	TGCAGTGCTAAGAGAACAGGGGCCCCGTACTTC
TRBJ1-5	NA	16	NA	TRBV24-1	CAPKNPKRTHNQPQHF	TGTGCCCCTAAGAACCCGAAACGCACCCACAATCAGCCCCAGCATTTT
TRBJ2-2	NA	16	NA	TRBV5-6	CASSLGGLSKIGELFF	TGTGCCAGCAGCTTGGGGGGACTTTCTAAGATCGGGGAGCTGTTTTTT
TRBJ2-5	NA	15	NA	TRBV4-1	CASSQDIGGGKTQYF	TGCGCCAGCAGCCAAGATATCGGGGGTGGGAAGACCCAGTACTTC
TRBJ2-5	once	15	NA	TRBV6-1	CASSEGLAAQETQYF	TGTGCCAGCAGTGAGGGTCTAGCAGCTCAAGAGACCCAGTACTTC
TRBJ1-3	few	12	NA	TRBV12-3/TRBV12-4	CASSQGGYTIYF	TGTGCCAGCAGTCAGGGAGGATACACCATATATTTT
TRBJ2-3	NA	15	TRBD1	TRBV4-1	CASSHIDRDVATQYF	TGCGCCAGCAGCCATATAGACAGGGACGTGGCTACGCAGTATTTT
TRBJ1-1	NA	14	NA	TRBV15	CATSRNSGGTEAFF	TGTGCCACCAGCAGAAATTCGGGGGGCACTGAAGCTTTCTTT
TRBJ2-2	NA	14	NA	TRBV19	CASTRQGGTGELFF	TGTGCCAGTACCCGACAGGGAGGCACCGGGGAGCTGTTTTTT
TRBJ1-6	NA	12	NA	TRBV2	CAREAYNSPLHF	TGTGCCAGGGAGGCCTATAATTCACCCCTCCACTTT
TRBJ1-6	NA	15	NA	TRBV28	CASSLLSSYNSPLHF	TGTGCCAGCAGTTTACTGAGCTCCTATAATTCACCCCTCCACTTT
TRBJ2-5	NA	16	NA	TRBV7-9	CASSLAFTGSKETQYF	TGTGCCAGCAGCTTAGCGTTCACAGGGTCGAAAGAGACCCAGTACTTC
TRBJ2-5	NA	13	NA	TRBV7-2	CASRLQGTETQYF	TGTGCCAGCAGGCTTCAGGGCACAGAGACCCAGTACTTC
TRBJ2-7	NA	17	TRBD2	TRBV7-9	CASSPQGLAGGLREQYF	TGTGCCAGCAGCCCCCAGGGTTTGGCGGGGGGTTTGCGGGAGCAGTACTTC